Below, one TCR beta chain is given with its context. V shed 0 bases, J shed 5 bases, and the junction held 5 bases outside the gene matches. In germline, CDR1 is SGHKS, CDR2 YYEKEE (reference sequence). This CDR3 has 15 amino acids. The data belong to a study of blood T cell repertoires in COVID-19. Background on the study: The origin of the acute and convalescent COVID-19 samples was the United States, Italy and Spain. Sources were T cells, B-cell-depleted T cells, or PBMCs; the material itself was cDNA or gDNA.

The table came from immunoSEQ multiplex PCR; TCRdb's copy has only in-frame clones and leaves some out. The data contain hundreds of thousands of clones, roughly 87% of them singletons. Participants came from 20 to 25 US areas, aged roughly 18 to 89 years. This sequence originates from a woman between 25 and 40 years old who had recovered from COVID-19. Material for sequencing was PBMCs or T cells enriched from blood (not recorded which). The V call is TRBV5-5, the J call TRBJ2-3; 8 bases match TRBD1. CDR3 sequence: CASSLEQGVIDTQYF. The CDR3 region has the DNA TGTGCCAGCAGCTTGGAACAGGGGGTCATAGATACGCAGTATTTT.